This T cell receptor (beta chain) was sequenced in a study of shared clonotypes between healthy human individuals. Study-wide findings and caveats: Non-shared clonotypes were found to have lower generation probabilities than the clonotypes that were shared by all four of the sorted-subset donors. Despite large depth, sorted-subset datasets appeared incompletely sequenced.

Germline loops: CDR1 MDHEN, CDR2 SYDVKM. The length of the CDR3 is 14 residues. J was trimmed by 5 bases and V by 5 bases; bases with no gene match: 8. Points on this clone: Antigen unknown.

The table came from immunoSEQ multiplex PCR; TCRdb's copy has only in-frame clones and leaves some out. The sample includes 1.6 million or so clones, 98% of them seen just once. The receptor comes from a young man in good health. The material sequenced was naive CD4+ T cells sorted from blood. Described subset: CD45RA+ positively selected. J is TRBJ1-2 and V is TRBV28, with 7 bases lining up with TRBD1. DNA of the CDR3: TGTGCCAGCAGTGGTCAGGGGGGGATGTATGGCTACACCTTC. This translates into CASSGQGGMYGYTF.